This T cell receptor beta chain was sequenced during a study of T cell clonotyping in hematopoietic cell transplantation (dated by TCRdb to the early 2020s). Context from the whole study: A total of under 150 blood samples were gathered in the study from over 30 consecutive transplant recipients along with their related donors. Recruitment of patients ran from 2015 to early 2017, and follow-up continued until late 2020 or until death.

With the immunoSEQ assay, which is a bias-controlled multiplex PCR relying on V- and J-specific primers, TCR beta CDR3 regions were amplified from genomic DNA. In a second PCR step, a proprietary barcode and Illumina adapter sequences were attached to the CDR3 amplicons. An Illumina MiSeq instrument was used for sequencing of the CDR3 libraries. The authors processed their data as follows. Export and quality control were done with immunoSEQ Analyzer 3.0, while downstream analyses used R Bioconductor and Immunarch. Repertoire metrics were calculated using only productive rearrangements within the normalized downsampled data set. Pathologically expanded clonotypes were defined as those larger than 5 templates in the normalized cohort. Repertoire diversity was measured with the Inverse Simpson Index. The non-normalized data set was used for CMV-specificity analyses so that all clonotypes could be captured. TCRdb carries this immuneACCESS record with in-frame sequences only. Its versions omit some clonotypes, under half of them owing to an unresolved V gene in the studies checked, with the rest unexplained. The DNA was the basis for D and trimming; V, J and clone size are from that table. In this sample the table shows 10,000 to 15,000 clones, around nine tenths of which occur a single time. The ten largest account for 6% to 8% of the sample.

Overall results and qualifications from the work: Overlap with donor repertoires was found for only a small fraction of recipient repertoires, with over 97% found to appear de novo at the given depth. Sample size was limited, and cells were not sorted, so CD4 and CD8 repertoire contributions could not be separated. Broader posttransplant TCR repertoire diversity was predicted by donor and pretransplant recipient Inverse Simpson Index values. After transplant, TCR diversity in recipients dropped, and pathologically expanded clonotypes increased progressively from day 30 to day 180.

About this clone: No cognate antigen has been identified for it. The junction differs from germline at one of its ends, possibly a read error.

The CDR3 spans 15 residues, from the cysteine through the phenylalanine. The CDR3 DNA has 45 bases and is translated from base 1. The CDR1 and CDR2 encoded by the germline V gene are SNHLY and FYNNEI. The time point label here, explained by the study, means: 100 days after allo-HCT. Recipient blood was collected about 28 days before transplant and at days 30, 100 and 180 after transplant. Using Nuclei Lysis Solution, genomic DNA was extracted from unfractionated peripheral blood mononuclear cells that were either fresh or cryopreserved. Specimen: PBMCs, collected 100 days after allogeneic stem cell transplant. The sequence is built from TRBV2 and TRBJ2-7; 8 bases in the junction line up with TRBD1. The source is a female patient between 50 and 59 years old who had an allogeneic stem cell transplant from an unrelated donor, so the T cells may come from the graft donor. Some clones in this sample may be carry-over from other donors' samples. In nucleotide form, the sequence is TGTGCCAGCAGAGAAGCCGGGACAGGTCCCTACGAGCAGTACTTC. Protein translation: CASREAGTGPYEQYF.